This T cell receptor beta chain was obtained from a study of control samples from healthy donors and cancer patients. The V gene's germline CDR1 is SGHRS and CDR2 YFSETQ. This CDR3 comprises 15 residues. V gave up 5 bases and J gave up 2 bases; unmatched junction bases: 4. Assay used: immunoSEQ multiplex PCR; TCRdb lists only in-frame clones, some missing. Altogether 95,000 to 100,000 clones are present, roughly 82% being singletons, with the ten largest covering approximately 2%. The source material was blood. V is TRBV5-1 and J is TRBJ2-6; 7 bases are shared with TRBD1. This TCR came from a man in his 60s in good health. CDR3 protein: CASSEGGTGANVLTF. In DNA, the CDR3 is TGCGCCAGCAGTGAAGGGGGCACTGGGGCCAACGTCCTGACTTTC.